This T cell receptor (beta chain) was identified during a study of T cell responses to AZD1222 COVID-19 vaccine (dated by TCRdb to the early 2020s). In terms of the full investigation: A total of over 230 trial participants underwent TCR sequencing, of whom nearly 210 received two doses of AZD1222 and 26 received two doses of the MenACWY control vaccine. Trial participants were enrolled by age into subgroups of 18-55, 56-69 and 70-plus years, and around 150, 28 and 57 TCR-sequenced participants, respectively, were included in these subgroups.

The CDR3 regions of human TCRbeta chains were subjected to immunosequencing. For the original study's pipeline: Repertoire TCRs were matched against a reference library of SARS-CoV-2-specific TCRs generated with the MIRA antigen-specificity platform. Breadth was defined as the fraction of unique TCRs that were SARS-CoV-2-associated. Depth was defined as the fraction of total T cells that were SARS-CoV-2-associated. Using the MIRA data, every spike-specific TCR was mapped to the spike region that the TCR reacted to and assigned to either a CD4 or a CD8 class. Log10-transformed breadth and depth values were compared by one-way ANOVA with Sidak's multiple comparisons tests. TCRdb stores this immuneACCESS table with in-frame sequences only. Part of the clones is absent; in the studies checked, under half of the shortfall reflects unresolved V genes, and no reason is known for the rest. V and J calls and clone size come straight from that table; D and trimming were deduced from the DNA. The sample data list roughly 140,000 clones, and 85% to 95% of these were observed just once. Together, the top ten hold 9% to 15% of the sample.

The time point tag for this specimen amounts to: sample from adult after SARS-CoV-2 infection, after symptom onset. A couple of convalescent COVID-19 patients, sampled after symptom onset from adults with prior SARS-CoV-2 infection, were also TCR-sequenced for comparison. The paper's findings and limits, for the study overall: Because no day 14 peak-response samples were available, the repertoires could be characterized only after the peak T cell response. Conclusions about previously exposed vaccinees are limited because only five to seven AZD1222 recipients were SARS-CoV-2 seropositive at baseline. The 56-69-year group was small, and its depth increase did not reach significance, likely because of low power. Spike-specific TCR breadth and depth rose significantly after two AZD1222 doses compared with day 0 and with MenACWY recipients. Epitopes outside the regions mutated in the B.1.351 and B.1.1.7 variants were reportedly recognized by nearly half of the unique spike-specific TCRs. Participants were mostly white British and included more females than males, and it was suggested by the authors that clonal diversity may have been underestimated. The vaccine-associated CD4 TCRs covered the entire spike protein, and the dominant responses fell in regions 160-218 and 743-854.

Germline trimming: 3 bases from V, 0 bases from J; junction bases outside gene matches: 10. CDR1 and CDR2 are drawn from the germline V gene: MRHNA, SNTAGT. Its CDR3 holds 19 amino acids, cysteine through phenylalanine. Only CDR3 DNA is held: 57 bases, read in frame from base 1. Note on this clone: Its antigen remains undetermined. No much larger clonotype is one base removed from it; base qualities were not supplied.

Recombination connected TRBV6-4 to TRBJ2-6, and 8 bases in between align with TRBD1. The sample in question was peripheral blood, obtained after recovery from COVID-19. The receptor comes from an adult who had recovered from COVID-19. Here the CDR3 is given as CASSEEGGTGISGANVLTF. The DNA reads TGTGCCAGCAGTGAAGAGGGTGGGACAGGAATCTCTGGGGCCAACGTCCTGACTTTC.